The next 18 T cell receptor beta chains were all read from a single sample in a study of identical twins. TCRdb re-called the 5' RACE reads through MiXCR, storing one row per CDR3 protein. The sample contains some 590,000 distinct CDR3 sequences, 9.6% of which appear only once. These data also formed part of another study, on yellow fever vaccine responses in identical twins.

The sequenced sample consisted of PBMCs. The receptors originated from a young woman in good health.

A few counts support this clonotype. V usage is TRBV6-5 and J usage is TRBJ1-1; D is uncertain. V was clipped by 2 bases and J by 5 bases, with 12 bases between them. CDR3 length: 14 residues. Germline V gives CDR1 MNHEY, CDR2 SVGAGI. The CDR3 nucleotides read TGTGCCAGCAGTTACGTGGGATTTGGGACTGAAGCTTTCTTT. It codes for CASSYVGFGTEAFF.

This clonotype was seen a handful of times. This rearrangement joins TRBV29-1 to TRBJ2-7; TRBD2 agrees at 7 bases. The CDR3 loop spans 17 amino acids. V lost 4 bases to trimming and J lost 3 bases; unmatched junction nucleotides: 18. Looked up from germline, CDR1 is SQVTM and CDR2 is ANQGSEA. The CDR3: CSVVSSVRGGGSYEQYF. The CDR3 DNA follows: TGCAGCGTTGTCTCTTCGGTTCGCGGGGGAGGAAGCTACGAGCAGTACTTC.

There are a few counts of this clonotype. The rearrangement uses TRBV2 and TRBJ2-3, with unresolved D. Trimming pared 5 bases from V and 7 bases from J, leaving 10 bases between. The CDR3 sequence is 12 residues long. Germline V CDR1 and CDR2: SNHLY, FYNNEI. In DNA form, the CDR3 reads TGTGCCAGCAGTCAAAACAAGTATACGCAGTATTTT. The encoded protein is CASSQNKYTQYF.

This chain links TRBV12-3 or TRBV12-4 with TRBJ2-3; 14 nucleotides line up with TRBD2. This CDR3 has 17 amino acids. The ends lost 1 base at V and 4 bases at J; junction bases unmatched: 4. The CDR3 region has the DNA TGTGCCAGCAGTTTAGGACTAGCGGGAGGGCCCTCAGATACGCAGTATTTT. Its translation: CASSLGLAGGPSDTQYF.

In nucleotides, the CDR3 is TGTGCCAGCAGTCAGTCGGGAGGGTCCCCAAGGGAACTGTTTTTT. Its protein product is CASSQSGGSPRELFF. The J gene is TRBJ1-4, the V gene TRBV12-3 or TRBV12-4; D remains unclear. The CDR3 has 15 amino acids. V dropped 5 bases and J dropped 12 bases, with 22 bases sitting between them.

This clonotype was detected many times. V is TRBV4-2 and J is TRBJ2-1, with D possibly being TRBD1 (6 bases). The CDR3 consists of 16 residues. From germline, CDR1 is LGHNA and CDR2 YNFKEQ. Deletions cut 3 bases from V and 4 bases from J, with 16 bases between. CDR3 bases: TGTGCCAGCAGCCAGTCGACAGGTCAGGGATACAATGAGCAGTTCTTC. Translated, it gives CASSQSTGQGYNEQFF.

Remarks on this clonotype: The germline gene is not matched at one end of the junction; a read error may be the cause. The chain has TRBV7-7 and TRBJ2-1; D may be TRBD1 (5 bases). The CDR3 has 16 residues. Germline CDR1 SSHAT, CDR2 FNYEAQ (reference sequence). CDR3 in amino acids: CASSPLVRVNVNEQFF. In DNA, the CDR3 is TGTGCTAGCAGCCCCCTGGTCAGGGTGAATGTCAATGAGCAGTTCTTC.

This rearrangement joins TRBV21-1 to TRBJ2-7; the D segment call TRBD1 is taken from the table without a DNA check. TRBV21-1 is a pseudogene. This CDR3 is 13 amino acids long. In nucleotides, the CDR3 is TGTGCCAGATTGACGGACAGGGGGCTCGAGCAGTACTTC. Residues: CARLTDRGLEQYF.

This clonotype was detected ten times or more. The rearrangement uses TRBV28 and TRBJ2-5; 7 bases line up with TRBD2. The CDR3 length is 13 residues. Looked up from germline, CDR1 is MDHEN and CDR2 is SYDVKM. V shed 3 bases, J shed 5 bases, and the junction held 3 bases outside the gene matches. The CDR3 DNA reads TGTGCCAGCAGTTTTTTGGGGGGGGAGACCCAGTACTTC. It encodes CASSFLGGETQYF.

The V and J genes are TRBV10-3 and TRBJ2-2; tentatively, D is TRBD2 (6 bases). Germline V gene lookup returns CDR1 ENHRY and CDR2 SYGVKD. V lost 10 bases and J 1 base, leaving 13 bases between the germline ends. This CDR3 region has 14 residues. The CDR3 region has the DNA TGTGCCACCGGAGGGAGTATGAACACCGGGGAGCTGTTTTTT. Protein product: CATGGSMNTGELFF.

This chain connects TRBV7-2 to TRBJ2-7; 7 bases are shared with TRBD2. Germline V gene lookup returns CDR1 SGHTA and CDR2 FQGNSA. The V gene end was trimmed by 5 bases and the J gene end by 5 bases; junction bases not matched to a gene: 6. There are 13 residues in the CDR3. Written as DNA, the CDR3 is TGTGCCAGCAGCCAAGGACTAGTTGACGAGCAGTACTTC. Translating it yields CASSQGLVDEQYF.

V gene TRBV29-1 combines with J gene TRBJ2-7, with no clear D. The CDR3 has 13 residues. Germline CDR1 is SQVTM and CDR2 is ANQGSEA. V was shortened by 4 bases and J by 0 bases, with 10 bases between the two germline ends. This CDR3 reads CSVGWLSSYEQYF. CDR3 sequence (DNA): TGCAGCGTTGGCTGGTTGAGCTCCTACGAGCAGTACTTC.

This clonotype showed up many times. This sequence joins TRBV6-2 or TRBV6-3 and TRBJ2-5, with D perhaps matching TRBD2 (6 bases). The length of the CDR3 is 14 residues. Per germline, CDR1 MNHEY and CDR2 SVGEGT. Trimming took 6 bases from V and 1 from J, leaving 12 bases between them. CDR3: CASSPRLGQETQYF. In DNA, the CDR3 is TGTGCCAGCAGCCCTAGACTAGGCCAAGAGACCCAGTACTTC.

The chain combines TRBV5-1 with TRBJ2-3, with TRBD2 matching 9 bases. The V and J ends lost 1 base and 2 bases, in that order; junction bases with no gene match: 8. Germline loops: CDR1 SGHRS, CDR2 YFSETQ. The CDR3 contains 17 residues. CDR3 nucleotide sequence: TGCGCCAGCAGCTTGAGGCCTAGCGGGGACCTCACAGATACGCAGTATTTT. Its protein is CASSLRPSGDLTDTQYF.

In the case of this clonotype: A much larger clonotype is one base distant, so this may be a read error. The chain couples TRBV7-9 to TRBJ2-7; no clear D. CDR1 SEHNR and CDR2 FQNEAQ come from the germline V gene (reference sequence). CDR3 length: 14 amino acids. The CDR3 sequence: CASSLAGLSHEQNF. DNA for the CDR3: TGTGCCAGCAGCTTAGCGGGATTATCCCACGAGCAGAACTTC.

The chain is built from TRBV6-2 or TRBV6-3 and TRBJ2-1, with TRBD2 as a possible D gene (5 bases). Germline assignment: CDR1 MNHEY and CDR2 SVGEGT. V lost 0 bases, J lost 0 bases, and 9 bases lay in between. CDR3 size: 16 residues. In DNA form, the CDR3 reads TGTGCCAGCAGTTACTCGAGGGCGAGCTCCTACAATGAGCAGTTCTTC. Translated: CASSYSRASSYNEQFF.

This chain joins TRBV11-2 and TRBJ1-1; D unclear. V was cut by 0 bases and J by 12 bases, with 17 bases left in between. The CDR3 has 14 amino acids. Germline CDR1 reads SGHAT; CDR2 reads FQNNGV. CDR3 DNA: TGTGCCAGCAGCTTAGAAAGGCCTGAAGGGAAAACTTTCTTT. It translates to CASSLERPEGKTFF.

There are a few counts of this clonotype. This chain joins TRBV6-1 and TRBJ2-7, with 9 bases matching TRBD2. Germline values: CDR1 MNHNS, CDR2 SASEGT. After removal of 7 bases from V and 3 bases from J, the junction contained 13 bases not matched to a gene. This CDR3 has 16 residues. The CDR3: CASTEGGGGRGYEQYF. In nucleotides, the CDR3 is TGTGCCAGCACCGAAGGCGGGGGGGGCAGGGGCTACGAGCAGTACTTC.